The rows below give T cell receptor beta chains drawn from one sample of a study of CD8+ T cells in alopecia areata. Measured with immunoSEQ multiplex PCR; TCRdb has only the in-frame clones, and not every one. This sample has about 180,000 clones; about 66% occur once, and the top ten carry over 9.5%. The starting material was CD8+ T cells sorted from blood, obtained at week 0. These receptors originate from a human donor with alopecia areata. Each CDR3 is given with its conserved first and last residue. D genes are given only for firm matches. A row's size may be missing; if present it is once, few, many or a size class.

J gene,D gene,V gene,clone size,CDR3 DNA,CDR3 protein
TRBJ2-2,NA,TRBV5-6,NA,TGTGCCAGCAGCGAGGACGGAGTACCTACGAACACCGGGGAGCTGTTTTTT,CASSEDGVPTNTGELFF
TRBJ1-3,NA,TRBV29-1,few,TGCAGCGTTGGGCACGCCGGGAAGTCTGGAAACACCATATATTTT,CSVGHAGKSGNTIYF
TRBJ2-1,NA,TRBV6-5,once,TGTGCCAGCAGTTCCCTAGCGACAGGGAATAATGAGCAGTTCTTC,CASSSLATGNNEQFF
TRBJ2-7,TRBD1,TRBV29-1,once,TGCAGCGTACCGGGACAGGGGTACGAGCAGTACTTC,CSVPGQGYEQYF
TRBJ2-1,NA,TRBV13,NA,TGTGCCAGCAGCCGTGGGTCCTCCATGTTCATAAATGAGCAGTTCTTC,CASSRGSSMFINEQFF
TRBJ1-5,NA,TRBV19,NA,TGTGCCTCATTGAGCAGTAGCAATCAGCCCCAGCATTTT,CASLSSSNQPQHF
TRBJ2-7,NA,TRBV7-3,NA,TGTGCCAGCAGCATGGACAGTACCTACGAGCAGTACTTC,CASSMDSTYEQYF
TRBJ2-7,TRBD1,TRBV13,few,TGTGCCAGCAGCCGGGCGGACAGGGGTTCCTACGAGCAGTACTTC,CASSRADRGSYEQYF
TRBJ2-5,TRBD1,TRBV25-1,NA,TGTGCCAGCAGTGATCCAGACAGGGGAAGGCAAGAGACCCAGTACTTC,CASSDPDRGRQETQYF
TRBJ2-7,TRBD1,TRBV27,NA,TGTGCCAGCAGCCCCGGGCAGGGGGCCGGGGAGCAGTACTTC,CASSPGQGAGEQYF
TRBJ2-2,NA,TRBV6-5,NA,TGTGCCAGCAGTTACGTCGGGGAGCTGTTTTTT,CASSYVGELFF
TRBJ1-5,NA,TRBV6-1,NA,TGTGCCAGCATCGGGAGGAGGGGCAATCAGCCCCAGCATTTT,CASIGRRGNQPQHF
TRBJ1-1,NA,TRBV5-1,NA,TGCGCCAGCAGCTTGGCTCGGGGCGGGGGCACTGAAGCTTTCTTT,CASSLARGGGTEAFF
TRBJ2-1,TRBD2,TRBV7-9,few,TGTGCCAGCAGCTTAGGGCCTCTGGGGACTACAACCTACAATGAGCAGTTCTTC,CASSLGPLGTTTYNEQFF
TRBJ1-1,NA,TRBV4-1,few,TGCGCCAGCAGCCAAGATGGATGGTCGACAGCTTTCTTT,CASSQDGWSTAFF
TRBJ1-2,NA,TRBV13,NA,TGTGCCAGCAGCTTAGGACAGGCTGATGGCTACACCTTC,CASSLGQADGYTF
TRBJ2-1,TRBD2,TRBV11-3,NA,TGTGCCAGCAGCTTACTGAGCTCGGGACTAGGCGATGAGCAGTTCTTC,CASSLLSSGLGDEQFF
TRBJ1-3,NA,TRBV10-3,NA,TGTGCCATTACAGGCCCCGGGGACACCATATATTTT,CAITGPGDTIYF
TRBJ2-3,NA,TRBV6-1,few,TGTGCCAGCGGCTTTCTCTGGGATACGCAGTATTTT,CASGFLWDTQYF
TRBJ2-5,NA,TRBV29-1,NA,TGCAGCGTTGCCGGCTTGGACCGGGTCGTGGAAGAGACCCAGTACTTC,CSVAGLDRVVEETQYF
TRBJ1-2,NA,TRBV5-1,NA,TGCGCCAGCAGGCAGGACTATGGCTACACCTTC,CASRQDYGYTF
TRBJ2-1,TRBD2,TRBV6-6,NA,TGTGCCAGCAGGGGACTAGCGGAGGAACACGAGCAGTTCTTC,CASRGLAEEHEQFF
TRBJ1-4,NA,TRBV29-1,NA,TGCAGCGTTGGGGAGGCCCTTGCTAATGAAAAACTGTTTTTT,CSVGEALANEKLFF
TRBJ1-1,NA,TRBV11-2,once,TGTGCCAGCAGCCTCAGTCTGGGGAACACTGAAGCTTTCTTT,CASSLSLGNTEAFF
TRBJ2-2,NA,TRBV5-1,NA,TGCGCCAGCAGCTTGGGGAACACCGGGGAGCTGTTTTTT,CASSLGNTGELFF
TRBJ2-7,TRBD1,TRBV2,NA,TGTGCCAGCAGCGACGGACAGGGAGGTTACGAGCAGTACTTC,CASSDGQGGYEQYF
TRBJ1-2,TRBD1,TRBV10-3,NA,TGTGCCATCAGTGAGTCTGTGGACAGGTTCTATGGCTACACCTTC,CAISESVDRFYGYTF
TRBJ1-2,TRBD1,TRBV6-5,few,TGTGCCAGCAGTTACACCGGACAGGCCAACTATGGCTACACCTTC,CASSYTGQANYGYTF
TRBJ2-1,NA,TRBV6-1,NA,TGTGCCAGCAGTGAGGTAGGGGGCAATGAGCAGTTCTTC,CASSEVGGNEQFF
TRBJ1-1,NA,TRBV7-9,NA,TGTGCCAGCAGCCCCATCGGGGCGCACCAAGGAGCTTTCTTT,CASSPIGAHQGAFF
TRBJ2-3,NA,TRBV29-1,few,TGCAGCGTTGTGGGGTTCCAAGGAGATACGCAGTATTTT,CSVVGFQGDTQYF
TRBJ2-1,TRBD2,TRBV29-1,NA,TGCAGCGTTGCTGGGACTAGCGGGGGCCAGTACAATGAGCAGTTCTTC,CSVAGTSGGQYNEQFF
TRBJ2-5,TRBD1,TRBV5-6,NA,TGTGCCAGCAGCTCGCGGACAGGGGGCCAAGAGACCCAGTACTTC,CASSSRTGGQETQYF
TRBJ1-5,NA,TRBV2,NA,TGTGCCAGCAGTTCCAGGGTGAATCAGCCCCAGCATTTT,CASSSRVNQPQHF
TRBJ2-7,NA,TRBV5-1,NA,TGCGCCAGCAGCTATAGCACCGGCCCAACCTACGAGCAGTACTTC,CASSYSTGPTYEQYF
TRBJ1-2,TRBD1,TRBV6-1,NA,TGTGCCAGCACGACAGGGTCGGCGAGTGGCGGCTACACCTTC,CASTTGSASGGYTF
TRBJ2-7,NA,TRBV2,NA,TGTGCCAGCAGTGTTGACGAGACCTACGAGCAGTACTTC,CASSVDETYEQYF
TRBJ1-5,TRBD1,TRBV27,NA,TGTGCCAGCAGTTTAGGGACAGGGCAAAATCAGCCCCAGCATTTT,CASSLGTGQNQPQHF
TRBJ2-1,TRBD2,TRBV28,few,TGTGCCAGCAGTTTCGGAGCGGGGTACTATTCCTACAATGAGCAGTTCTTC,CASSFGAGYYSYNEQFF
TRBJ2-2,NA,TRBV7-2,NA,TGTGCCAGCAGCTTGGGAGACACCGGGGAGCTGTTTTTT,CASSLGDTGELFF
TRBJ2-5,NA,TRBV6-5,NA,TGTGCCAGCAGTGAACTGGGGACGGGTGAGACCCAGTACTTC,CASSELGTGETQYF
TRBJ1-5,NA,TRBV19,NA,TGTGCCAGTAGTATCACCGGGAGTGGCAATCAGCCCCAGCATTTT,CASSITGSGNQPQHF
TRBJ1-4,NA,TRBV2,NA,TGTGCCAGCAGTGAACCCAGGGTGGCTAATGAAAAACTGTTTTTT,CASSEPRVANEKLFF
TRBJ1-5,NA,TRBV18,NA,TGTGCCAGCTCACCTACAGGGCCCCCTGGCAATCAGCCCCAGCATTTT,CASSPTGPPGNQPQHF
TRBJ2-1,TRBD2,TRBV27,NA,TGTGCCAGCTCCCTCGGGGGGGTCTCCTACAATGAGCAGTTCTTC,CASSLGGVSYNEQFF
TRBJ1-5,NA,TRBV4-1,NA,TGCGCCAGCAGCCAAGAAGGGTATCAGCCCCAGCATTTT,CASSQEGYQPQHF
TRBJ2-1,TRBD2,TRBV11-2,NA,TGTGCCAGCAGCTTCCTAGCGGGGGGGCCGAGTTGGAATGAGCAGTTCTTC,CASSFLAGGPSWNEQFF
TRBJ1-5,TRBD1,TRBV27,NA,TGTGCCAGCAGAACAGGGGCCTGGCCCCAGCATTTT,CASRTGAWPQHF
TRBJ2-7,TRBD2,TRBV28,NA,TGTGCCAGCAGTTCCCCCAAACTAGCGAACTCCTACGAGCAGTACTTC,CASSSPKLANSYEQYF
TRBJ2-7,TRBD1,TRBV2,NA,TGTGCCAGCAGTGAAGGCTACGGACAGGGGACCTACTACGAGCAGTACTTC,CASSEGYGQGTYYEQYF
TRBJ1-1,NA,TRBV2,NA,TGTGCCAGCAGCGGACAGATTAACATGAACACTGAAGCTTTCTTT,CASSGQINMNTEAFF
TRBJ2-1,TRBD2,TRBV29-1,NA,TGCAGCGTTGAAGACGGGACTAGCGGGGGCTATGAGCAGTTCTTC,CSVEDGTSGGYEQFF
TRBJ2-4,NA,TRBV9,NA,TGTGCCAGCAGCGCCGAGTACCGGGACATTCAGTACTTC,CASSAEYRDIQYF
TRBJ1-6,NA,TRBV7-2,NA,TGTGCCAGCAACCCCCTGAGAGACTATAATTCACCCCTCCACTTT,CASNPLRDYNSPLHF
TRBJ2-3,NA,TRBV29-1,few,TGCAGCGAGAGGGGCCTAAGCACAGATACGCAGTATTTT,CSERGLSTDTQYF